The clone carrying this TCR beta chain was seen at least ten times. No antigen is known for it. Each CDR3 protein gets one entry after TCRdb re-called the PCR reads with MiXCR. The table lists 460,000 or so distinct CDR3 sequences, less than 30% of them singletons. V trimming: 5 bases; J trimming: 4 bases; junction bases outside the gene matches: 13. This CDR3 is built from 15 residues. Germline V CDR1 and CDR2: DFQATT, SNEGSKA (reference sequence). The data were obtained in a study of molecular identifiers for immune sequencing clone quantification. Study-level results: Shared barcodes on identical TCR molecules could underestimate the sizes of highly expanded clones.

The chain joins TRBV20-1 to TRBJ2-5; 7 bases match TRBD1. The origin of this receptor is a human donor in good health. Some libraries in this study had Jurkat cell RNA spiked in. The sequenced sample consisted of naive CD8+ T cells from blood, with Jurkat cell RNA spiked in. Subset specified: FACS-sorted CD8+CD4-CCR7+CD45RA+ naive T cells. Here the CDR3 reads CSAHGLRTGGETQYF. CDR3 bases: TGCAGTGCTCACGGCCTGAGGACAGGTGGAGAGACCCAGTACTTC.